Presented here are 22 T cell receptor beta chains from one specimen sequenced in a study of tumor-infiltrating lymphocytes in glioblastoma multiforme. TCR beta libraries were built from RNA through three nested multiplex PCR rounds using modified ARM-PCR. MiXCR, applied by TCRdb to the multiplex PCR reads, yields one record per CDR3 protein. The table records about 16,000 distinct CDR3 sequences, under 85% of them present only once. Sample: brain tumor tissue. The receptors stem from a male donor with glioblastoma.

In regard to this clonotype: The CDR3 does not close with the conserved phenylalanine or tryptophan, likely indicating a read error. The rearrangement joins TRBV20-1 to TRBJ2-7; D possibly corresponds to TRBD2 (5 bases). Germline lookup yields CDR1 DFQATT and CDR2 SNEGSKA (reference sequence). CDR3 length: 14 residues. Trimming left V 4 bases short and J 0 bases short, with 13 bases between. CDR3 sequence (DNA): TGCAGTGCTATTAAGCTGGCGGGCTCCTACGAGCAGTACCTC. It codes for CSAIKLAGSYEQYL.

The chain links TRBV20-1 to TRBJ2-1; a weak D match, TRBD1 (5 bases). The CDR3 is 14 amino acids. Trimming took off 1 base at V and 14 bases at J, with 21 bases between the two ends. The germline V gene has CDR1 DFQATT and CDR2 SNEGSKA (reference sequence). The CDR3 DNA reads TGCAGTGCTAGAGTTGAGGCAGGGCTGTACGAGGAGTTCTTC. It specifies CSARVEAGLYEEFF.

This clonotype was counted once. This chain connects TRBV20-1 to TRBJ1-6; weak D call: TRBD1 (5 bases). The V end was cut by 4 bases, the J end by 7 bases, with 17 bases between. This CDR3 has 15 amino acids. CDR1 is DFQATT and CDR2 is SNEGSKA in the germline V gene (reference sequence). The CDR3: CSAKRQGSVNSPLHF. The CDR3 DNA reads as TGCAGTGCTAAAAGGCAGGGTTCCGTGAATTCACCCCTCCACTTT.

Regarding this clonotype: Because the CDR3 is missing its conserved closing phenylalanine or tryptophan, this is likely a read error. This chain links TRBV5-8 with TRBJ1-6, with D maybe TRBD1 (5 bases). CDR1 is SGHTS, CDR2 YDEGEE, per germline. The length of the CDR3 is 14 residues. The V gene lost 2 bases and the J gene lost 9 bases, with 12 bases spanning the gap. This CDR3 is CASSFLGGGSPLHY. CDR3 DNA sequence: TGTGCCAGCAGCTTCTTGGGCGGGGGTTCACCCCTCCACTAC.

The chain recombines TRBV18 with TRBJ2-1; no firm D call. CDR3 length equals 14 residues. V dropped 4 bases and J dropped 6 bases, with 13 bases sitting between them. The germline V gene encodes CDR1 KGHSH and CDR2 LQKENI. The CDR3 here is CASSLEWAANEQFF. CDR3 coding DNA: TGTGCCAGCTCACTCGAGTGGGCCGCCAATGAGCAGTTCTTC.

The chain has TRBV11-2 and TRBJ2-7; no clear D. CDR1 and CDR2 (germline): SGHAT, FQNNGV. This CDR3 comprises 14 residues. Trimming took 6 bases from V and 0 from J, leaving 12 bases between them. CDR3 amino acids: CASRLGFSSYEQYF. The CDR3 DNA sequence: TGTGCCAGCAGGCTCGGTTTCAGCTCCTACGAGCAGTACTTC.

On this clonotype: The conserved closing phenylalanine or tryptophan is absent in this CDR3, likely reflecting a read error. The V gene is TRBV6-1, the J gene TRBJ2-7, with D unclear. The germline V gene encodes CDR1 MNHNS and CDR2 SASEGT. This CDR3 region has 13 residues. The CDR3 region is CTSSEEKLQRQYL. The CDR3 nucleotides read TGTACCAGCAGTGAAGAGAAACTGCAAAGGCAGTACTTA.

As regards this clonotype: This could be a read error, since a much larger clone is one nucleotide away. This sequence joins TRBV18 and TRBJ1-1; 8 positions match TRBD1. This CDR3 is built from 16 residues. Germline CDR1 is KGHSH and CDR2 is LQKENI. CDR3 region: CPSSPAGTGSNTEAFF. The CDR3 nucleotides are TGTCCCAGCTCACCAGCCGGGACAGGATCTAACACTGAAGCTTTCTTT.

V and J are TRBV11-2 and TRBJ2-2; 8 nucleotides match TRBD2. Germline V gene data show CDR1 as SGHAT and CDR2 as FQNNGV. This CDR3 spans 19 amino acids. V dropped 1 base and J dropped 0; count of bases not matched to a gene: 10. The CDR3 bases are TGTGCCAGCAGCTTAGTTCGTTCCAGCGGGGGCTCGAACACCGGGGAGCTGTTTTTT. This gives the protein CASSLVRSSGGSNTGELFF.

This clonotype came up many times. DNA of the CDR3: TGCGCCAGCAGCTTGGCGGTTGGGACAGGGGTCGAGCAGTACTTC. As protein: CASSLAVGTGVEQYF. The V call is TRBV5-1, the J call TRBJ2-7, with TRBD1 matching 10 bases. V lost 0 bases and J lost 6; bases outside the gene matches: 6. This CDR3 is 15 amino acids long. Germline V gives CDR1 SGHRS, CDR2 YFSETQ. The variable domain in full, completed from reference TRBV5-1 and TRBJ2-7, reads KAGVTQTPRYLIKTRGQQVTLSCSPISGHRSVSWYQQTPGQGLQFLFEYFSETQRNKGNFPGRFSGRQFSNSRSEMNVSTLELGDSALYLCASSLAVGTGVEQYFGPGTRLTVT.

This clonotype is medium-sized in the sample. The V gene is TRBV6-2 or TRBV6-3, the J gene TRBJ1-2; D might be TRBD1 (5 bases). This CDR3 is built from 15 residues. The germline gives CDR1 MNHEY, CDR2 SVGEGT. Trimming removed 0 bases from V and 3 bases from J, with 11 bases in between. The CDR3, as DNA: TGTGCCAGCAGTTACTCGTTCGCGGGGGACTATGGCTACACCTTC. Translated, it gives CASSYSFAGDYGYTF.

The rearrangement uses TRBV20-1 and TRBJ2-7, with 8 positions matching TRBD1. The CDR3 sequence is 13 residues long. Germline assignment: CDR1 DFQATT and CDR2 SNEGSKA (reference sequence). J lost 6 bases, V lost 6 bases, and 10 bases had no gene match. The CDR3 sequence: CSAPTDRGAEQYF. CDR3 nucleotides: TGCAGTGCACCCACCGACAGGGGAGCCGAGCAGTACTTC.

The gene calls are TRBV11-2 and TRBJ2-5; 7 positions agree with TRBD2. The CDR3 extends over 16 amino acids. Germline V gene lookup returns CDR1 SGHAT and CDR2 FQNNGV. V was clipped by 1 base and J by 4 bases; unmatched bases: 9. For the CDR3, the DNA is TGTGCCAGCAGCTTAGGGGGAGGGAGGGTCGGAGAGACCCAGTACTTC. It is translated as CASSLGGGRVGETQYF.

This clonotype was picked up many times. V gene TRBV11-3 combines with J gene TRBJ2-2; 7 positions match TRBD1. Unmatched junction bases numbered 0, after V lost 5 bases and J lost 3 bases. The length of the CDR3 is 13 residues. Germline CDR1 is SGHNT and CDR2 is YENEEA. In DNA form, the CDR3 reads TGTGCCAGCAGCGACAGGGACACCGGGGAGCTGTTTTTT. Amino acids: CASSDRDTGELFF. Supplemented by reference TRBV11-3 and TRBJ2-2, the full variable domain reads EAGVVQSPRYKIIEKKQPVAFWCNPISGHNTLYWYLQNLGQGPELLIRYENEEAVDDSQLPKDRFSAERLKGVDSTLKIQPAELGDSAVYLCASSDRDTGELFFGEGSRLTVL.

Regarding this clonotype: The junction shows a germline mismatch at one end, possibly a read error. The V gene is TRBV11-2, the J gene TRBJ2-7, with TRBD1 as a possible D gene (6 bases). The CDR3 sequence is 16 residues long. Germline loops: CDR1 SGHAT, CDR2 FQNNGV. CDR3 bases: TGTGCCAGTAGCTGGGATAGGGGGACCTCGACCTACAAGCAGTACTTC. Its protein product is CASSWDRGTSTYKQYF.

This chain connects TRBV4-3 to TRBJ1-1; 9 positions agree with TRBD1. From germline, CDR1 is LGHNA and CDR2 YSLEER. V lost 0 bases, J lost 10 bases, and 12 bases stayed unmatched. This CDR3 has 16 amino acids. In DNA form, the CDR3 reads TGCGCCAGCAGCCAAGATACCTCGGACAGGGGCTTCCGAGCTTTCTTT. Translation gives CASSQDTSDRGFRAFF.

The V gene is TRBV11-2, the J gene TRBJ2-2, with 8 bases that match TRBD2. CDR1 and CDR2 from the germline V gene are SGHAT and FQNNGV. V trimming: 4 bases; J trimming: 6 bases; junction bases outside the gene matches: 7. This CDR3 spans 15 amino acids. The CDR3: CASSSSREGAGELFF. DNA of the CDR3: TGTGCCAGCAGCTCCAGCCGGGAGGGAGCCGGGGAGCTGTTTTTT.

In regard to this clonotype: A read error may be the cause here, since a much bigger clone is one base away. This chain links TRBV29-1 with TRBJ1-1, with 7 nucleotides matching TRBD1. The germline V gene has CDR1 SQVTM and CDR2 ANQGSEA. The J segment lost 6 bases and the V segment lost 6 bases, leaving 7 bases of the junction unmatched. The CDR3 sequence is 12 residues long. This CDR3 reads CSVKQGTPEAFF. The CDR3 nucleotides are TGCAGCGTGAAACAGGGGACCCCTGAAGCTTTCTTT.

This clonotype was found a few times. Without the conserved terminal phenylalanine or tryptophan, this CDR3 likely stems from a read error. This rearrangement joins TRBV10-3 to TRBJ2-7; TRBD1 matches 8 bases. The trim removed 3 bases at V and 10 bases at J, leaving 5 bases unmatched. This CDR3 region has 12 residues. CDR1 and CDR2 from the germline V gene are ENHRY and SYGVKD. For the CDR3, the DNA is TGTGCCATCAGTGATTCGGGACAGGAACAGTACTTA. Translation gives CAISDSGQEQYL.

V and J are TRBV5-4 and TRBJ2-7; a weak D match, TRBD2 (6 bases). This CDR3 is built from 13 residues. Germline V gene data show CDR1 as SGHNT and CDR2 as YYREEE (reference sequence). Trimming removed 7 bases at V and 0 bases at J, with 11 bases between. CDR3 nucleotide sequence: TGTGCCAGCTCCTCGCGGGGCTCCTACGAGCAGTACTTC. Translation gives CASSSRGSYEQYF.

V gene TRBV11-2 combines with J gene TRBJ2-5, with 7 bases matching TRBD1. Germline V gene sequence: CDR1 SGHAT, CDR2 FQNNGV. The V gene end was trimmed by 6 bases and the J gene end by 5 bases; junction bases not matched to a gene: 21. The CDR3 is 18 residues long. CDR3 amino acids: CASSSITDRAFLVETQYF. DNA for the CDR3: TGTGCCAGCAGTTCGATCACCGACAGGGCTTTTTTGGTTGAGACCCAGTACTTC.

With respect to this clonotype: Without the conserved terminal phenylalanine or tryptophan, this CDR3 likely stems from a read error. The DNA is omitted, as the CDR3 cannot be located on it reliably, and the CDR3 follows TCRdb's listing. The genes are TRBV11-2 and TRBJ2-7; TRBD2, the D gene given by the table, was not confirmed from the DNA. A total of 16 residues make up the CDR3, ends included. Germline lookup yields CDR1 SGHAT and CDR2 FQNNGV. CDR3 protein: CATSTNLAGNSYDEYS.